These 2 T cell receptor beta chains were all obtained from the same sample, sequenced in a study of shared clonotypes between healthy human individuals. Libraries were prepared by immunoSEQ multiplex PCR; TCRdb keeps only in-frame clonotypes and omits some of them. Of 2 million to 2.5 million clones in the sample, approximately 93% were seen once. What was sequenced was naive CD4+ T cells from PBMCs. Subset: CD45RA+ positively selected. The receptors derive from a man younger than 30 in good health. Some clones in this sample may be carry-over from other donors' samples.

This chain joins TRBV4-2 and TRBJ1-2; 7 nucleotides agree with TRBD1. CDR3 length: 16 residues. Losses at the gene ends were 4 bases for V and 2 bases for J; bases not matched to a gene: 10. Germline V lookup: CDR1 LGHNA, CDR2 YNFKEQ. The CDR3 spells CASSPWDGQANYGYTF. In DNA form, the CDR3 reads TGTGCCAGCAGCCCCTGGGATGGACAGGCGAACTATGGCTACACCTTC.

This chain links TRBV4-2 with TRBJ2-1; maybe TRBD2 (5 bases). The germline V and J ends were trimmed by 0 bases and 8 bases, with 17 bases remaining between them. Germline V lookup: CDR1 LGHNA, CDR2 YNFKEQ. The CDR3 sequence is 16 residues long. This CDR3 is CASSQDLSGTVYEQFF. CDR3 coding DNA: TGTGCCAGCAGCCAAGATCTGAGCGGAACAGTCTATGAGCAGTTCTTC.